The text below deals with one T cell receptor (beta chain). Its antigen is as yet unknown. This entry belongs to a study of cytomegalovirus exposure and HLA in healthy donors. PCR was performed using 60 Vbeta and 13 Jbeta primers. The method was immunoSEQ multiplex PCR; TCRdb's version includes in-frame clones alone and lacks a portion of them. Among 120,000 or so clones listed, about four fifths were seen once. With 2 bases clipped from V and 8 bases from J, the junction kept 7 bases outside the gene matches. The CDR3 spans 14 residues. The germline gives CDR1 SGHNT, CDR2 YYREEE (reference sequence). General study results and limits: In an earlier analysis, productive rearrangement rates for most beta V segments clustered near 87% or 30%.

Source material: PBMCs. This receptor was obtained from a woman aged 55-69 years in good health and CMV-seropositive. The genes are TRBV5-4 and TRBJ1-2; 9 positions agree with TRBD1. The CDR3 loop is CASSFLQGARGYTF. For the CDR3, the DNA is TGTGCCAGCAGCTTTTTACAGGGGGCTCGGGGCTACACCTTC.